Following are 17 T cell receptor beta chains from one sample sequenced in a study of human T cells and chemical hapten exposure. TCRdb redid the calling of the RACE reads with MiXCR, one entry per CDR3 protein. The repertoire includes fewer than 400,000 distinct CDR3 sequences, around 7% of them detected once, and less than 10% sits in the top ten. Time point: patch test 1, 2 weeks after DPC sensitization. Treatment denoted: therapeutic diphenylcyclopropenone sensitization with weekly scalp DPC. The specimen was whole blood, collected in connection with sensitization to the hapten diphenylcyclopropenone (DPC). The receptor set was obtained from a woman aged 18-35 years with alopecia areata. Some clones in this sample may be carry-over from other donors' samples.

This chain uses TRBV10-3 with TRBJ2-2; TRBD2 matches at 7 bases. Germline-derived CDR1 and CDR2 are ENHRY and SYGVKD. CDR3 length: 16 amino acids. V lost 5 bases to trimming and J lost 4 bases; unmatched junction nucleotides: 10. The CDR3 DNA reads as TGTGCCATCAGTCGGGGACTATCCACGGGCACCGGGGAGCTGTTTTTT. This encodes CAISRGLSTGTGELFF.

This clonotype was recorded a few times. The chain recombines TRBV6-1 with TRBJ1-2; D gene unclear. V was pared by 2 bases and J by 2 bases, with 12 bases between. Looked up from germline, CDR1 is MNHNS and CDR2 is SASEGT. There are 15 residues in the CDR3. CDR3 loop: CASSETAGHNYGYTF. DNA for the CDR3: TGTGCCAGCAGTGAAACAGCCGGCCACAACTATGGCTACACCTTC.

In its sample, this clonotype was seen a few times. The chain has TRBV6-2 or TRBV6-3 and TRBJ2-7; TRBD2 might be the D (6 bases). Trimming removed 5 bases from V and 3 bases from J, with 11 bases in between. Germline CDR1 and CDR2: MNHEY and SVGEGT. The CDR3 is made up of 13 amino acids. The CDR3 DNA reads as TGTGCCAGCAGTCCGGGACTCCACTACGAGCAGTACTTC. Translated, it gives CASSPGLHYEQYF.

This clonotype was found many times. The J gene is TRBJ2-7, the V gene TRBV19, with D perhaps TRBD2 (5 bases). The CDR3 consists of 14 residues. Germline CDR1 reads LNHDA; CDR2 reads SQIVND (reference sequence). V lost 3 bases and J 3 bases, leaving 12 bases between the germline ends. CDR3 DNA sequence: TGTGCCAGTAGTATGACCGGAGGAGTCTACGAGCAGTACTTC. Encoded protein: CASSMTGGVYEQYF.

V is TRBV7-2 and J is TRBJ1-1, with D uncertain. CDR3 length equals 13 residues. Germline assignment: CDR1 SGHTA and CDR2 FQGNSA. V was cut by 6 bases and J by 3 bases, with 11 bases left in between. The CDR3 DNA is TGTGCCAGCAGGGAAGTACTGGACACTGAAGCTTTCTTT. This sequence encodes CASREVLDTEAFF.

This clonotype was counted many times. The CDR3 here is CASSFAGGTGELFF. The DNA for the CDR3 is TGTGCCAGCAGTTTCGCGGGGGGGACCGGGGAGCTGTTTTTT. The rearrangement links TRBV12-3 or TRBV12-4 to TRBJ2-2, with TRBD2 matching over 9 bases. Trimming took 3 bases from V and 5 from J; bases not matched to a gene: 1. The CDR3 is 14 residues long.

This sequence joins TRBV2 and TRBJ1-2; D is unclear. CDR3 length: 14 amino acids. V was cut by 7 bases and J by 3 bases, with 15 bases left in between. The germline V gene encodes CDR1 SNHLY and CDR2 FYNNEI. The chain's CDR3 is CASISGVWHYGYTF. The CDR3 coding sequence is TGTGCCAGCATCAGCGGGGTTTGGCACTATGGCTACACCTTC.

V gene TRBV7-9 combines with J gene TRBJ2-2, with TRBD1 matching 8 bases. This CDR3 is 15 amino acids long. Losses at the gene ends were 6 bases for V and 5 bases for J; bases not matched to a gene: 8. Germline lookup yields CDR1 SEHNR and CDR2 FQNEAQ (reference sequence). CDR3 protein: CASSQTGVFTGELFF. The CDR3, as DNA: TGTGCCAGCAGTCAGACAGGGGTGTTTACCGGGGAGCTGTTTTTT.

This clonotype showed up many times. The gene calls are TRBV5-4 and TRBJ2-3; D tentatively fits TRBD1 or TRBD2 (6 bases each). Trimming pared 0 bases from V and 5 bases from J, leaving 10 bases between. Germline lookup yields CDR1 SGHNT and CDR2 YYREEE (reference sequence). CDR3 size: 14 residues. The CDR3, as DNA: TGTGCCAGCAGCTTGGTGGGGGGCAAAGATACGCAGTATTTT. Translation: CASSLVGGKDTQYF.

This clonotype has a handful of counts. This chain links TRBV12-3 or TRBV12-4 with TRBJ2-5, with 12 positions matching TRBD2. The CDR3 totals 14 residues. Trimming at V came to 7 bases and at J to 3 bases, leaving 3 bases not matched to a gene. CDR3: CASTRTSGEETQYF. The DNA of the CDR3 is TGTGCCAGCACCCGGACTAGCGGGGAAGAGACCCAGTACTTC.

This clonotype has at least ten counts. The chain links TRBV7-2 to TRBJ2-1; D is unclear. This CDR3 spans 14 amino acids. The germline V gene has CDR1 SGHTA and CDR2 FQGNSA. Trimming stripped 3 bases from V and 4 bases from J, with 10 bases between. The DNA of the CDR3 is TGTGCCAGCAGCTTTAGGCAGTTTTACAATGAGCAGTTCTTC. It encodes CASSFRQFYNEQFF.

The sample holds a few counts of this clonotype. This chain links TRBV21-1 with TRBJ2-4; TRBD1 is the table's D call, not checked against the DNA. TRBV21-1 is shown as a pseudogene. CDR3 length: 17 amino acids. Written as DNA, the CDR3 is TGTGCCAGCAGCATAGCCGGGACAGGGATAGCCAAAAACATTCAGTACTTC. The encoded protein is CASSIAGTGIAKNIQYF.

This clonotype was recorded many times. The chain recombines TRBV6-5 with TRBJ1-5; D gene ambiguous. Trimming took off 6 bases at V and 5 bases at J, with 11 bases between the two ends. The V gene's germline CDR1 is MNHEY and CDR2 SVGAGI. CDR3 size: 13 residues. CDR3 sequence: CASRKREHQPQHF. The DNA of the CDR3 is TGTGCCAGCAGAAAGCGGGAGCATCAGCCCCAGCATTTT.

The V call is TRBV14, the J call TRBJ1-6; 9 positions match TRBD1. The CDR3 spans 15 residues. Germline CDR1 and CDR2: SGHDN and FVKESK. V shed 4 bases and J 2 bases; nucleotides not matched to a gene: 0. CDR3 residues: CASSRQGAYNSPLHF. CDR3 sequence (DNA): TGTGCCAGCAGCCGACAGGGGGCCTATAATTCACCCCTCCACTTT.

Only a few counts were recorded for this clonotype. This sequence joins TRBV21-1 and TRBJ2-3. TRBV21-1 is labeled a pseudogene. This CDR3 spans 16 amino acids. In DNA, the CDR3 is TGTGCCAGCAGCAAAGATGCATGGACTAGCACAGATACGCAGTATTTT. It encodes CASSKDAWTSTDTQYF.

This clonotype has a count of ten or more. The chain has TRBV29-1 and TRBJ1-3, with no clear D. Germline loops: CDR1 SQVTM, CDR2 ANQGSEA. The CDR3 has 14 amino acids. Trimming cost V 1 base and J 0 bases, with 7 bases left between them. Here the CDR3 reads CSVEGRHSGNTIYF. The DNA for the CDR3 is TGCAGCGTTGAAGGACGGCACTCTGGAAACACCATATATTTT.

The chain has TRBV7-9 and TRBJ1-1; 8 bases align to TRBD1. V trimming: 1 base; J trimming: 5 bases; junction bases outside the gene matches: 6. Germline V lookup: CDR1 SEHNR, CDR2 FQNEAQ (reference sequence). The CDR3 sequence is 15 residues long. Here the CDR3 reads CASSLVQGVGTEAFF. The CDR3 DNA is TGTGCCAGCAGCTTAGTACAGGGGGTCGGGACTGAAGCTTTCTTT.